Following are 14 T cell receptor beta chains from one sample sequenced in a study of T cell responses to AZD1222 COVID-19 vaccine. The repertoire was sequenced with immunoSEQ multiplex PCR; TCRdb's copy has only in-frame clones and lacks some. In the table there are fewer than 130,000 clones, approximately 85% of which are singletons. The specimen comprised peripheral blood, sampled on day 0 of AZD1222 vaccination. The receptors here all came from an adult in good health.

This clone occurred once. The CDR3 loop reads CASSQLLGRNQPQHF. CDR3 nucleotide sequence: TGTGCCAGCAGCCAGCTCCTCGGGAGAAATCAGCCCCAGCATTTT. The genes are TRBV3-1 (or the pseudogene TRBV3-2) and TRBJ1-5; D remains unclear. V was cut by 3 bases and J by 4 bases, with 13 bases left in between. This CDR3 spans 15 amino acids. Germline CDR1 and CDR2: LGHDT and YNNKEL (reference sequence).

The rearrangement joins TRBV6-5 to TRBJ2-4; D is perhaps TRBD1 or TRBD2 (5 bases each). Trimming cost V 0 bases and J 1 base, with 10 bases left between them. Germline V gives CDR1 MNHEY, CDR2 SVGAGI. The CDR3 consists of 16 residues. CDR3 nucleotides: TGTGCCAGCAGTTACTCGAACTGGGGGGCCAAAAACATTCAGTACTTC. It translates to CASSYSNWGAKNIQYF.

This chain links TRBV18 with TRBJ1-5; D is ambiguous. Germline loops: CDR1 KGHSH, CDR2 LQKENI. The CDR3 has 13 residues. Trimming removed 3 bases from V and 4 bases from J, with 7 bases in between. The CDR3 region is CASSPGGNQPQHF. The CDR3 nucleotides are TGTGCCAGCTCACCTGGAGGGAATCAGCCCCAGCATTTT.

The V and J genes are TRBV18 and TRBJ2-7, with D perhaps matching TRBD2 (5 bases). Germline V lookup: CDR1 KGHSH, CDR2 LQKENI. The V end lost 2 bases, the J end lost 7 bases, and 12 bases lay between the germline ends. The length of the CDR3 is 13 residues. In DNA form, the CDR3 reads TGTGCCAGCTCACCATCGGGAATAGGAGAGCAGTACTTC. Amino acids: CASSPSGIGEQYF. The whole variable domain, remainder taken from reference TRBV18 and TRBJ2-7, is NAGVMQNPRHLVRRRGQEARLRCSPMKGHSHVYWYRQLPEEGLKFMVYLQKENIIDESGMPKERFSAEFPKEGPSILRIQQVVRGDSAAYFCASSPSGIGEQYFGPGTRLTVT.

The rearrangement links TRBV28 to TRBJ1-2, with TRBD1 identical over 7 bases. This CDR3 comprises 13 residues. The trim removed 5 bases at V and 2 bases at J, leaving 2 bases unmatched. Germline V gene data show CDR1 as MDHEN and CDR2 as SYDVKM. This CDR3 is CASSMTGNYGYTF. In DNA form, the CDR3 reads TGTGCCAGCAGTATGACAGGGAACTATGGCTACACCTTC.

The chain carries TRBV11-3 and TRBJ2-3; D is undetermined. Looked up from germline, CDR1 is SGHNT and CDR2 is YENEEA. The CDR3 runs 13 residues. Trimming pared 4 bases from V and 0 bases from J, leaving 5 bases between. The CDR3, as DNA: TGTGCCAGCAGCTCTGACAGCACAGATACGCAGTATTTT. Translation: CASSSDSTDTQYF.

CDR3 region: CATSWVGYTF. CDR3 DNA: TGTGCCACGTCTTGGGTAGGCTACACCTTC. This chain links TRBV6-5 with TRBJ1-2; D unresolved. V was clipped by 10 bases and J by 8 bases, with 11 bases between them. CDR3 size: 10 residues. CDR1 and CDR2 from the germline V gene are MNHEY and SVGAGI.

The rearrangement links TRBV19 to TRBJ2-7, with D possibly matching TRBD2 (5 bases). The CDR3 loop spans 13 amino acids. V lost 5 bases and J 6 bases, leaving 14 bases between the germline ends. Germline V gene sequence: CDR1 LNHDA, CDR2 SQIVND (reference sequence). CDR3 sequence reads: CASSGRESGEQYF. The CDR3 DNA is TGTGCCAGTAGTGGACGAGAGAGCGGCGAGCAGTACTTC.

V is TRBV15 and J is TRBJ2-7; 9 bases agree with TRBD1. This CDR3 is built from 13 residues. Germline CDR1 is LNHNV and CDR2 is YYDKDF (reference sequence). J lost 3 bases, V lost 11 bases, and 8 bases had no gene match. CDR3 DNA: TGTGCCTCTCAGCCGGGACAGGGCTACGAGCAGTACTTC. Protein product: CASQPGQGYEQYF. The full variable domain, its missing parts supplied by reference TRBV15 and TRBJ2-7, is DAMVIQNPRYQVTQFGKPVTLSCSQTLNHNVMYWYQQKSSQAPKLLFHYYDKDFNNEADTPDNFQSRRPNTSFCFLDIRSPGLGDTAMYLCASQPGQGYEQYFGPGTRLTVT.

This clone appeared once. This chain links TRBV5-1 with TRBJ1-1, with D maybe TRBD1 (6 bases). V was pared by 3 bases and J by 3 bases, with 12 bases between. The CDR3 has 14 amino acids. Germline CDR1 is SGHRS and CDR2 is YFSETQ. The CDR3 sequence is CASSSGVRYTEAFF. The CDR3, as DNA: TGCGCCAGCAGCTCAGGGGTTAGGTACACTGAAGCTTTCTTT.

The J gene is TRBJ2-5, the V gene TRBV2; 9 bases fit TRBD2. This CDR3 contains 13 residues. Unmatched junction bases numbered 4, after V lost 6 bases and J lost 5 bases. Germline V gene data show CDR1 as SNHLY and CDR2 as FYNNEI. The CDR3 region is CASSGTSRETQYF. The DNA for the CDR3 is TGTGCCAGCAGCGGGACTAGCCGGGAGACCCAGTACTTC.

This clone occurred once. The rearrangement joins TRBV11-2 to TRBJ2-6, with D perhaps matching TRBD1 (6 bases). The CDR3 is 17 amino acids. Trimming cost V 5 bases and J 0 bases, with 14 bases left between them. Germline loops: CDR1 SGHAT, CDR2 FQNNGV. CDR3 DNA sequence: TGTGCCAGCAGCGGGGCAGGGGTTAACTCTGGGGCCAACGTCCTGACTTTC. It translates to CASSGAGVNSGANVLTF.

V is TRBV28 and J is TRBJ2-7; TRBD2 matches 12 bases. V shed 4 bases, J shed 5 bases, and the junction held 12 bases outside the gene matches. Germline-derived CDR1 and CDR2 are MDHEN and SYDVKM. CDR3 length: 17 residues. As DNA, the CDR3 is TGTGCCAGCAGTTCCGTGACTAGCGGGGGAATAAAAAACGAGCAGTACTTC. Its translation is CASSSVTSGGIKNEQYF. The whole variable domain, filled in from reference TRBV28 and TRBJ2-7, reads DVKVTQSSRYLVKRTGEKVFLECVQDMDHENMFWYRQDPGLGLRLIYFSYDVKMKEKGDIPEGYSVSREKKERFSLILESASTNQTSMYLCASSSVTSGGIKNEQYFGPGTRLTVT.

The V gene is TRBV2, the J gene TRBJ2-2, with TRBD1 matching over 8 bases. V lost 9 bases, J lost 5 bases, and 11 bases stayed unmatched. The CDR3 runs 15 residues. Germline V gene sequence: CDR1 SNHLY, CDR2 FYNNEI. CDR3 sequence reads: CASNSQGAPTGELFF. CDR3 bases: TGTGCCAGTAACTCCCAGGGGGCGCCTACCGGGGAGCTGTTTTTT. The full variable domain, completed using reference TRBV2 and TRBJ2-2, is EPEVTQTPSHQVTQMGQEVILRCVPISNHLYFYWYRQILGQKVEFLVSFYNNEISEKSEIFDDQFSVERPDGSNFTLKIRSTKLEDSAMYFCASNSQGAPTGELFFGEGSRLTVL.